The source of this T cell receptor (beta chain) is a study of cytomegalovirus exposure and HLA in healthy donors. Study-wide results and limits: Association of 16,951 TCR beta sequences with HLA alleles was found at 0.05 false discovery rate in a later analysis. As a later analysis revealed, most CMV-associated TCR beta chains appeared HLA-restricted. For TCR beta chains, V- and J-gene trimming was later linked to a missense DCLRE1C variant. Presence/absence analyses treated sequencing depth as roughly uniform across donors.

A remark on this clone: Its antigen is not identified.

The PCR made use of 60 Vbeta and 13 Jbeta primers. Produced via immunoSEQ multiplex PCR; TCRdb's table is partial and in-frame only. This sample carries over 45,000 clones, about 80% of them seen once, and the ten largest clones take 4.3%. The CDR3 runs 17 residues. The V and J ends lost 5 bases and 2 bases, in that order; junction bases with no gene match: 10. The germline V gene encodes CDR1 SGHTA and CDR2 FQGNSA. The sample taken for sequencing was PBMCs. The clonotype was recovered from a man aged 25 to 40 in good health and CMV-seronegative. This chain uses TRBV7-2 with TRBJ2-3; TRBD2 matches 10 bases. The CDR3 loop is CASSLGSSGGPTDTQYF. The CDR3 DNA is TGTGCCAGCAGCCTAGGGAGTAGCGGGGGGCCCACAGATACGCAGTATTTT.